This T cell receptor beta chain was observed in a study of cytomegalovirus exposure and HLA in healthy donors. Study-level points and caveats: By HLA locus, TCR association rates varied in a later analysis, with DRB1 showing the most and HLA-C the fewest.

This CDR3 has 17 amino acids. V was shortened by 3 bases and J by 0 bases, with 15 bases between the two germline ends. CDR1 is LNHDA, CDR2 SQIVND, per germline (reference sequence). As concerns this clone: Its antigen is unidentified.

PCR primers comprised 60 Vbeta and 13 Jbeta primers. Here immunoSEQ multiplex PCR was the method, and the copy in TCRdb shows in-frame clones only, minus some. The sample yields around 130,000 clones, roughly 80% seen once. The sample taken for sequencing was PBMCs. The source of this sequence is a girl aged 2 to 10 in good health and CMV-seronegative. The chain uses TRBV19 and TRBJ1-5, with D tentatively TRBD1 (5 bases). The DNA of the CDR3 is TGTGCCAGTAGTATCCAATTCAGACAGACTAGCAATCAGCCCCAGCATTTT. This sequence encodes CASSIQFRQTSNQPQHF.